Given below is one T cell receptor (beta chain) in context. Its antigen is unknown. The data are from a study of immune evolution from preneoplasia to lung adenocarcinoma. Study-level points and caveats: Normal lung had highest clonality; later lesions appeared denser, more diverse.

Sequenced by immunoSEQ multiplex PCR; TCRdb stores in-frame clones only, minus some. The table shows around 13,000 clones, with 80% occurring only once. The CDR3 is 11 amino acids. CDR1 and CDR2 from the germline V gene are DFQATT and SNEGSKA (reference sequence). Between the trimmed V and J ends, which lost 6 bases and 6 bases, there was a span of 10 bases. After pathologic assessment, macro-dissection selected premalignant or tumor cells for extraction. The TCR comes from a person aged 70 to 80 with lung adenocarcinoma. Sequencing used FFPE minimally invasive lung adenocarcinoma tissue. The genes are TRBV20-1 and TRBJ2-3; no reliable D call. CDR3 DNA: TGCAGTGCCCCATTCCCGGATACGCAGTATTTT. It codes for CSAPFPDTQYF.